The 25 T cell receptor beta chains in this list originate from one sample, sequenced in a study of blood T cell repertoires in COVID-19. Assay used: immunoSEQ multiplex PCR; TCRdb lists only in-frame clones, some missing. The sample has more than 200,000 clones, roughly 80% seen once. The specimen was peripheral blood. The receptors originated from a woman older than 75 with COVID-19, enrolled during active disease.

The CDR3 DNA reads as TGTGCCAGCAGCTGGGGCTGGGCTCCAAATCAGCCCCAGCATTTT. As protein: CASSWGWAPNQPQHF. V gene TRBV5-5 combines with J gene TRBJ1-5; a weak D match, TRBD1 (5 bases). The CDR3 covers 15 residues. V was shortened by 3 bases and J by 4 bases, with 14 bases between the two germline ends. Germline CDR1 reads SGHKS; CDR2 reads YYEKEE (reference sequence).

The CDR3 protein is CASTRTAGELFF. DNA of the CDR3: TGTGCCAGCACCCGGACAGCCGGGGAGCTGTTTTTT. The V gene is TRBV12-3 or TRBV12-4, the J gene TRBJ2-2; tentative D call: TRBD1 (6 bases). The CDR3 is 12 residues long. V was shortened by 7 bases and J by 6 bases, with 9 bases between the two germline ends.

This clone was counted a single time. This chain links TRBV5-8 with TRBJ2-5; D remains unclear. The CDR3 spans 11 residues. Per the germline V gene, CDR1 is SGHTS and CDR2 is YDEGEE. The V end lost 0 bases, the J end lost 9 bases, and 6 bases lay between the germline ends. This CDR3 is CASSLGAPQYF. Written as DNA, the CDR3 is TGTGCCAGCAGCTTGGGGGCCCCCCAGTACTTC.

The rearrangement joins TRBV19 to TRBJ1-3; D may be TRBD1 (6 bases). The ends were cut back, 10 bases at V and 0 bases at J, with 28 bases in the middle. The CDR3 has 19 residues. The germline gives CDR1 LNHDA, CDR2 SQIVND (reference sequence). The CDR3 coding sequence is TGTGCCACCGCGAATCCAAGGACAGTCTCGGTCAGCTCTGGAAACACCATATATTTT. Encoded protein: CATANPRTVSVSSGNTIYF. The variable domain in full, with the rest retrieved from reference TRBV19 and TRBJ1-3, is DGGITQSPKYLFRKEGQNVTLSCEQNLNHDAMYWYRQDPGQGLRLIYYSQIVNDFQKGDIAEGYSVSREKKESFPLTVTSAQKNPTAFYLCATANPRTVSVSSGNTIYFGEGSWLTVV.

DNA for the CDR3: TGTGCCAGCAGTTTCATAGCGGGGCAGGATACGCAGTATTTT. Translating it yields CASSFIAGQDTQYF. V gene TRBV6-5 combines with J gene TRBJ2-3; the match to TRBD2 covers 8 bases. CDR1 is MNHEY, CDR2 SVGAGI, per germline. CDR3 size: 14 residues. The V segment lost 4 bases and the J segment 6 bases; nucleotides outside the gene matches: 6.

The chain joins TRBV3-1 (or the pseudogene TRBV3-2) to TRBJ1-6; D gene uncertain. Germline V gene lookup returns CDR1 LGHDT and CDR2 YNNKEL (reference sequence). V dropped 1 base and J dropped 2 bases, with 9 bases sitting between them. The CDR3 contains 16 residues. The CDR3 DNA sequence: TGTGCCAGCAGCCAAGGAGCTCCAACCTATAATTCACCCCTCCACTTT. Amino acid sequence: CASSQGAPTYNSPLHF.

The chain recombines TRBV19 with TRBJ2-2; 14 nucleotides align to TRBD2. The CDR3 sequence is 17 residues long. Per germline, CDR1 LNHDA and CDR2 SQIVND (reference sequence). The ends lost 7 bases at V and 6 bases at J; junction bases unmatched: 10. The CDR3 region is CASNHPGLAGVPGELFF. Written as DNA, the CDR3 is TGTGCCAGTAACCACCCGGGACTAGCGGGGGTTCCCGGGGAGCTGTTTTTT. The whole variable domain, filled in from reference TRBV19 and TRBJ2-2, reads DGGITQSPKYLFRKEGQNVTLSCEQNLNHDAMYWYRQDPGQGLRLIYYSQIVNDFQKGDIAEGYSVSREKKESFPLTVTSAQKNPTAFYLCASNHPGLAGVPGELFFGEGSRLTVL.

The rearrangement links TRBV28 to TRBJ1-3; the D is unclear. The CDR3 contains 14 residues. The V end lost 2 bases, the J end lost 2 bases, and 7 bases lay between the germline ends. The germline V gene has CDR1 MDHEN and CDR2 SYDVKM. The CDR3 loop reads CASSLMGAGNTIYF. The CDR3 region has the DNA TGTGCCAGCAGTTTAATGGGCGCTGGAAACACCATATATTTT. The full variable domain, in which reference TRBV28 and TRBJ1-3 provide the parts outside the CDR3, is DVKVTQSSRYLVKRTGEKVFLECVQDMDHENMFWYRQDPGLGLRLIYFSYDVKMKEKGDIPEGYSVSREKKERFSLILESASTNQTSMYLCASSLMGAGNTIYFGEGSWLTVV.

This chain links TRBV4-1 with TRBJ1-3; D perhaps matches TRBD1 (5 bases). The CDR3 sequence is 16 residues long. Trimming stripped 0 bases from V and 3 bases from J, with 12 bases between. Germline V gene sequence: CDR1 MGHRA, CDR2 YSYEKL. In DNA form, the CDR3 reads TGCGCCAGCAGCCAAGATGTGCAGGGCAATGGAAACACCATATATTTT. Translating gives CASSQDVQGNGNTIYF.

V is TRBV7-8 and J is TRBJ2-5; 8 nucleotides line up with TRBD2. With V trimmed by 1 base and J by 5 bases, 9 bases remained unmatched. The germline V gene has CDR1 SGHVS and CDR2 FQNEAQ. The length of the CDR3 is 16 residues. CDR3 residues: CASSLVYGGARETQYF. DNA for the CDR3: TGTGCCAGCAGCTTAGTTTACGGGGGGGCTCGGGAGACCCAGTACTTC.

The rearrangement links TRBV2 to TRBJ2-5, with 8 bases lining up with TRBD2. Looked up from germline, CDR1 is SNHLY and CDR2 is FYNNEI. There are 15 residues in the CDR3. V shed 4 bases, J shed 3 bases, and the junction held 7 bases outside the gene matches. CDR3 in DNA: TGTGCCAGCAGTGGGTCCGGCGGGGGGAAAGAGACCCAGTACTTC. This gives the protein CASSGSGGGKETQYF.

This clone was detected only a few times. J is TRBJ2-1 and V is TRBV7-9; TRBD1 matches at 8 bases. The CDR3 extends over 15 amino acids. V shed 5 bases and J 2 bases; nucleotides not matched to a gene: 5. The germline CDR1 and CDR2 sequences are SEHNR and FQNEAQ (reference sequence). The CDR3 nucleotides are TGTGCCAGCAGCACAGGACAGGGAGCCTACAATGAGCAGTTCTTC. This gives the protein CASSTGQGAYNEQFF.

This sequence joins TRBV6-4 and TRBJ2-1; a weak D match, TRBD1 (6 bases). This CDR3 has 14 residues. The V gene lost 6 bases and the J gene lost 7 bases, with 16 bases spanning the gap. Germline V lookup: CDR1 MRHNA, CDR2 SNTAGT. The CDR3 DNA follows: TGTGCCAGCAGCCTCGCGACAGGCGCTAATGAGCAGTTCTTC. It yields the protein CASSLATGANEQFF.

The genes are TRBV19 and TRBJ1-5; D uncertain. The ends were cut back, 5 bases at V and 7 bases at J, with 24 bases in the middle. This CDR3 has 17 amino acids. CDR1 and CDR2 (germline): LNHDA, SQIVND (reference sequence). In DNA, the CDR3 is TGTGCCAGTAGTTCGATGAGCCACAGCTCCTCGGGGCAGCCCCAGCATTTT. This encodes CASSSMSHSSSGQPQHF.

V is TRBV6-5 and J is TRBJ1-1; D unresolved. V gave up 0 bases and J gave up 11 bases, with 10 bases separating them. The germline gives CDR1 MNHEY, CDR2 SVGAGI. The CDR3 covers 12 residues. The DNA for the CDR3 is TGTGCCAGCAGTTACTCGGCGGGGAATGCTTTCTTT. Translating gives CASSYSAGNAFF.

This rearrangement joins TRBV2 to TRBJ1-1; no clear D gene. The ends were cut back, 1 base at V and 4 bases at J, with 13 bases in the middle. The germline V gene has CDR1 SNHLY and CDR2 FYNNEI. This CDR3 comprises 15 residues. This CDR3 reads CASSEGGEGITEAFF. In DNA form, the CDR3 reads TGTGCCAGCAGTGAAGGGGGAGAAGGGATCACTGAAGCTTTCTTT.

The V and J genes are TRBV7-2 and TRBJ2-5; 8 nucleotides match TRBD1. Germline V gene lookup returns CDR1 SGHTA and CDR2 FQGNSA. V dropped 3 bases and J dropped 2; count of bases not matched to a gene: 5. This CDR3 has 15 residues. This chain's CDR3 is CASSFQGASQETQYF. The DNA for the CDR3 is TGTGCCAGCAGCTTCCAGGGGGCGTCACAAGAGACCCAGTACTTC.

The rearrangement uses TRBV3-1 (or the pseudogene TRBV3-2) and TRBJ2-1; no reliable D call. The CDR3 covers 13 residues. Germline V CDR1 and CDR2: LGHDT, YNNKEL (reference sequence). V was cut by 4 bases and J by 0 bases, with 4 bases left in between. CDR3 nucleotide sequence: TGTGCCAGCAGCCCGAGCTCCTACAATGAGCAGTTCTTC. It specifies CASSPSSYNEQFF.

The chain has TRBV27 and TRBJ1-2; 7 nucleotides align to TRBD1. This CDR3 region has 14 residues. Germline V gives CDR1 MNHEY, CDR2 SMNVEV (reference sequence). Trimming cost V 3 bases and J 6 bases; bases outside gene matches: 7. CDR3 DNA sequence: TGTGCCAGCAGTTTCTACAGGGGCGGGCATGGCTACACCTTC. Its protein product is CASSFYRGGHGYTF.

The chain employs TRBV29-1 and TRBJ1-4; TRBD1 is a possible D gene (5 bases). CDR1 SQVTM and CDR2 ANQGSEA come from the germline V gene. V gave up 3 bases and J gave up 6 bases, with 11 bases separating them. The CDR3 consists of 13 residues. The CDR3 DNA follows: TGCAGCGTTGAGGGCCCGGGGGATGAAAAACTGTTTTTT. It encodes CSVEGPGDEKLFF.

This chain's CDR3 is CATSDPGQGRNEQFF. As DNA, the CDR3 is TGTGCCACCAGTGATCCGGGACAGGGGCGGAATGAGCAGTTCTTC. The rearrangement joins TRBV24-1 to TRBJ2-1; 10 nucleotides align to TRBD1. Germline values: CDR1 KGHDR, CDR2 SFDVKD. Trimming took 3 bases from V and 7 from J; bases not matched to a gene: 5. The CDR3 spans 15 residues.

This chain uses TRBV7-9 with TRBJ1-1, with a possible D match to TRBD1 (5 bases). The CDR3 has 13 amino acids. Trimming removed 8 bases from V and 2 bases from J, with 12 bases in between. Per germline, CDR1 SEHNR and CDR2 FQNEAQ (reference sequence). For the CDR3, the DNA is TGTGCCAGCTCCCAGGGATTCAACACTGAAGCTTTCTTT. Translation gives CASSQGFNTEAFF.

The V and J genes are TRBV6-5 and TRBJ1-2, with 9 bases matching TRBD1. The length of the CDR3 is 13 residues. Germline-derived CDR1 and CDR2 are MNHEY and SVGAGI. Losses at the gene ends were 5 bases for V and 7 bases for J; bases not matched to a gene: 5. CDR3 sequence reads: CASSRTGEFGYTF. The CDR3 nucleotides read TGTGCCAGCAGTCGGACAGGGGAATTTGGCTACACCTTC.

The gene calls are TRBV18 and TRBJ2-2; D ambiguous. The CDR3 covers 14 residues. Germline V gene data show CDR1 as KGHSH and CDR2 as LQKENI. V was shortened by 0 bases and J by 5 bases, with 7 bases between the two germline ends. The CDR3 here is CASSPPAWTGELFF. The CDR3 coding sequence is TGTGCCAGCTCACCACCGGCTTGGACCGGGGAGCTGTTTTTT.

The chain recombines TRBV28 with TRBJ1-2; 7 nucleotides align to TRBD1. CDR1 MDHEN and CDR2 SYDVKM come from the germline V gene. The CDR3 is 14 amino acids. The trim removed 7 bases at V and 2 bases at J, leaving 7 bases unmatched. The CDR3 loop is CASISSGGNYGYTF. In DNA, the CDR3 is TGTGCCAGCATCTCGTCAGGGGGGAACTATGGCTACACCTTC.